This TCR beta chain originates from a study of blood T cell repertoires in COVID-19. J was trimmed by 8 bases and V by 8 bases; bases with no gene match: 7. The CDR3 sequence is 13 residues long. Germline V lookup: CDR1 LGHDT, CDR2 YNNKEL (reference sequence). Only in-frame clones appear in the TCRdb table, and some are missing; sequencing was by immunoSEQ multiplex PCR. The repertoire includes approximately 290,000 clones, nearly 90% of them detected once, and more than 9.5% sits in the top ten. This clone has a handful of counts. The chain recombines TRBV3-1 (or the pseudogene TRBV3-2) with TRBJ2-1, with 9 bases lining up with TRBD2. Sequenced: peripheral blood. The TCR comes from a young woman with COVID-19, enrolled during active disease. CDR3 nucleotides: TGTGCCAGCGGAACGCGGGGGGGACATGAGCAGTTCTTC. This translates into CASGTRGGHEQFF.